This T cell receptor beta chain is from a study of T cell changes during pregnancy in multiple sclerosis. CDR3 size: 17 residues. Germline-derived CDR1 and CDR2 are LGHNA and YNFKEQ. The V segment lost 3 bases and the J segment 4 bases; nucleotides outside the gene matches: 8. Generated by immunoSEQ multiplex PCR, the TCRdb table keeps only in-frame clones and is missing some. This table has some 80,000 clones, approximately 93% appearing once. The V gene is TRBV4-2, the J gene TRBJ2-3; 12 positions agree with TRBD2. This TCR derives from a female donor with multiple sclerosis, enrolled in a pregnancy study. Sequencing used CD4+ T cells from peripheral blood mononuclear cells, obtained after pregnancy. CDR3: CASSQATSGRIPDTQYF. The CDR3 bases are TGTGCCAGCAGCCAGGCAACTAGCGGGAGGATTCCAGATACGCAGTATTTT.